Presented here are 27 T cell receptor beta chains from one specimen sequenced in a study of T cell repertoires in cytomegalovirus infection. Their cognate antigens are unknown. TCRdb used MiXCR to reprocess the reads, holding one entry per CDR3 protein. The sample holds about 340,000 distinct CDR3 sequences; around 29% are singletons and the top ten take 20%. The sample in question was cultured PBMCs, obtained from culture after CMV antigen stimulation. These receptors all come from a human donor in good health (CMV status not recorded). Some clones in this sample may be carry-over from other donors' samples.

The rearrangement joins TRBV7-2 to TRBJ1-1, with D hard to call. The CDR3 is made up of 14 amino acids. Germline V lookup: CDR1 SGHTA, CDR2 FQGNSA. V shed 4 bases and J shed 2 bases, with 11 bases lying between them. Here the CDR3 reads CASSWRALNTEAFF. The CDR3 DNA reads TGTGCCAGCAGCTGGAGGGCTCTTAACACTGAAGCTTTCTTT. The whole variable domain, filled in from reference TRBV7-2 and TRBJ1-1, reads GAGVSQSPSNKVTEKGKDVELRCDPISGHTALYWYRQSLGQGLEFLIYFQGNSAPDKSGLPSDRFSAERTGGSVSTLTIQRTQQEDSAVYLCASSWRALNTEAFFGQGTRLTVV.

The genes are TRBV29-1 and TRBJ1-2, with 8 bases lining up with TRBD1. Germline CDR1 and CDR2: SQVTM and ANQGSEA. CDR3 length: 13 residues. Trimming removed 4 bases from V and 1 base from J; junction bases left unmatched: 2. CDR3 sequence: CSVVDRGNYGYTF. The DNA for the CDR3 is TGCAGCGTTGTCGACAGGGGTAACTATGGCTACACCTTC.

In regard to this clonotype: One end of the junction does not line up with germline, which may come from a read error. CDR3 loop: CSTRGGSGANVLTF. Written as DNA, the CDR3 is TGCAGTACTAGAGGGGGCTCTGGGGCCAACGTCCTGACTTTC. The J gene is TRBJ2-6, the V gene TRBV20-1; TRBD1 might be the D (6 bases). The CDR3 contains 14 residues. The germline gives CDR1 DFQATT, CDR2 SNEGSKA (reference sequence).

This clonotype has only a few counts. The genes are TRBV6-5 and TRBJ1-1; tentatively, D is TRBD1 (6 bases). CDR1 is MNHEY, CDR2 SVGAGI, per germline. Trimming took 4 bases from V and 1 from J, leaving 13 bases between them. This CDR3 has 15 residues. DNA of the CDR3: TGTGCCAGCAGTTCGCCGGGACACACGAACACTGAAGCTTTCTTT. Its protein is CASSSPGHTNTEAFF.

The chain links TRBV19 to TRBJ1-5; 7 bases fit TRBD1. The CDR3 is 15 residues long. The germline CDR1 and CDR2 sequences are LNHDA and SQIVND (reference sequence). With 6 bases clipped from V and 6 bases from J, the junction kept 11 bases outside the gene matches. The CDR3 reads CASRELTGVGQPQHF. In nucleotides, the CDR3 is TGTGCCAGTAGAGAGCTAACAGGGGTAGGTCAGCCCCAGCATTTT.

This clonotype has ten or more counts. This chain connects TRBV20-1 to TRBJ1-1; D not certain. Trimming shortened V by 3 bases and J by 0 bases, and 11 bases separated the two germline ends. Germline values: CDR1 DFQATT, CDR2 SNEGSKA (reference sequence). There are 14 residues in the CDR3. CDR3 in DNA: TGCAGTGCTAGCTCGGGAGCACTGAACACTGAAGCTTTCTTT. Translated: CSASSGALNTEAFF.

The chain joins TRBV19 to TRBJ1-5; D gene uncertain. Germline CDR1 reads LNHDA; CDR2 reads SQIVND (reference sequence). Trimming took off 3 bases at V and 0 bases at J, with 21 bases between the two ends. The CDR3 covers 19 residues. The CDR3 coding sequence is TGTGCCAGTAGTATCCCTCTGCCCGGAGGCGCTGGTAGCAATCAGCCCCAGCATTTT. It translates to CASSIPLPGGAGSNQPQHF.

The chain recombines TRBV27 with TRBJ2-4, with 8 bases identical to TRBD1. J was trimmed by 8 bases and V by 2 bases; bases with no gene match: 5. The CDR3 has 14 residues. Germline CDR1 and CDR2: MNHEY and SMNVEV (reference sequence). The CDR3 DNA is TGTGCCAGCAGTTTAGACAGGGGAGCGGACATTCAGTACTTC. It encodes CASSLDRGADIQYF.

The V call is TRBV19, the J call TRBJ1-2; 7 bases map to TRBD1. The CDR3 sequence is 13 residues long. CDR1 and CDR2 (germline): LNHDA, SQIVND (reference sequence). Unmatched junction bases numbered 3, after V lost 6 bases and J lost 2 bases. As DNA, the CDR3 is TGTGCCAGTAGGGGACAGTCGAACTATGGCTACACCTTC. Its translation is CASRGQSNYGYTF.

This clonotype was picked up a small number of times. As DNA, the CDR3 is TGTGCCAGCAGCCTCCCCGGCAGGGGACAAGAGACCCAGTACTTC. This codes for CASSLPGRGQETQYF. The chain recombines TRBV5-4 with TRBJ2-5; D is possibly TRBD1 (6 bases). In germline, CDR1 is SGHNT, CDR2 YYREEE (reference sequence). The CDR3 extends over 15 amino acids. V was clipped by 4 bases and J by 2 bases, with 15 bases between them.

This clonotype was seen at least ten times. The chain combines TRBV7-8 with TRBJ1-2; 7 positions agree with TRBD1. Losses at the gene ends were 5 bases for V and 5 bases for J; bases not matched to a gene: 5. This CDR3 comprises 13 residues. Germline V gene sequence: CDR1 SGHVS, CDR2 FQNEAQ. The CDR3 DNA reads as TGTGCCAGCAGCCCCGGACAGGCTTATGGCTACACCTTC. Residues: CASSPGQAYGYTF.

The J gene is TRBJ2-5, the V gene TRBV11-3, with TRBD1 as a possible D gene (6 bases). The CDR3 runs to 19 residues. Germline CDR1 and CDR2: SGHNT and YENEEA. The V end lost 1 base, the J end lost 0 bases, and 21 bases lay between the germline ends. The CDR3 bases are TGTGCCAGCAGCTTAGGGGGGCAACTGATAGCGTCGTACCAAGAGACCCAGTACTTC. Protein product: CASSLGGQLIASYQETQYF.

This clonotype has a single count. The chain recombines TRBV7-9 with TRBJ2-3; maybe TRBD2 (6 bases). The germline V gene encodes CDR1 SEHNR and CDR2 FQNEAQ (reference sequence). This CDR3 contains 16 residues. The V and J ends lost 5 bases and 2 bases respectively, with 17 bases between them. The CDR3 loop is CASSPGLISSTDTQYF. CDR3 in DNA: TGTGCCAGCAGCCCGGGACTTATCTCATCCACAGATACGCAGTATTTT.

The chain couples TRBV14 to TRBJ1-1; D remains ambiguous. Trimming stripped 1 base from V and 3 bases from J, with 18 bases between. The CDR3 loop spans 17 amino acids. The germline gives CDR1 SGHDN, CDR2 FVKESK. CDR3 sequence reads: CASSQGPLHLRDTEAFF. In DNA form, the CDR3 reads TGTGCCAGCAGCCAAGGCCCTCTTCATCTAAGGGACACTGAAGCTTTCTTT.

This clonotype showed up many times. The chain links TRBV6-1 to TRBJ2-5, with D possibly being TRBD1 (8 bases). CDR3 length: 14 amino acids. From germline, CDR1 is MNHNS and CDR2 SASEGT. V lost 6 bases, J lost 1 base, and 12 bases lay in between. The CDR3 loop is CASRNRGGQETQYF. CDR3 nucleotides: TGTGCCAGCAGAAACAGGGGGGGCCAAGAGACCCAGTACTTC.

The sample holds a few counts of this clonotype. This chain links TRBV27 with TRBJ2-3, with 8 bases that match TRBD2. The ends lost 7 bases at V and 1 base at J; junction bases unmatched: 10. Per the germline V gene, CDR1 is MNHEY and CDR2 is SMNVEV (reference sequence). The CDR3 runs to 16 residues. The CDR3 sequence is CASILRLAGRTDTQYF. The CDR3 DNA sequence: TGTGCCAGCATCCTCAGGTTAGCGGGACGCACAGATACGCAGTATTTT.

The chain links TRBV18 to TRBJ1-5; a weak D match, TRBD1 (5 bases). This CDR3 contains 15 residues. V was cut by 2 bases and J by 2 bases, with 10 bases left in between. Germline V lookup: CDR1 KGHSH, CDR2 LQKENI. The CDR3 reads CASSPGAGRNQPQHF. CDR3 coding DNA: TGTGCCAGCTCACCAGGGGCAGGCCGCAATCAGCCCCAGCATTTT.

This chain links TRBV7-2 with TRBJ2-7, with TRBD2 as a possible D gene (5 bases). Germline-derived CDR1 and CDR2 are SGHTA and FQGNSA. There are 13 residues in the CDR3. V lost 2 bases and J lost 4, with 9 bases in between. CDR3 residues: CASSLKGGYEQYF. The CDR3 DNA is TGTGCCAGCAGCTTAAAGGGCGGGTACGAGCAGTACTTC.

The V and J genes are TRBV6-6 and TRBJ2-2, with TRBD2 matching over 10 bases. CDR1 and CDR2 from the germline V gene are MNHNY and SVGAGI (reference sequence). The CDR3 contains 15 residues. J was trimmed by 4 bases and V by 6 bases; bases with no gene match: 5. CDR3 sequence (DNA): TGTGCCAGCAGCCCAGCGGGAGGGCCCACCGGGGAGCTGTTTTTT. Protein: CASSPAGGPTGELFF.

V is TRBV10-3 and J is TRBJ1-1, with D maybe TRBD1 (5 bases). V lost 6 bases and J lost 6, with 14 bases in between. Germline V gives CDR1 ENHRY, CDR2 SYGVKD. The CDR3 has 13 residues. CDR3 sequence (DNA): TGTGCCATCAGCTCCGGGACGCGGGCTGAAGCTTTCTTT. Translated, it gives CAISSGTRAEAFF.

The chain employs TRBV7-6 and TRBJ1-1; 7 nucleotides line up with TRBD1. The V gene end was trimmed by 2 bases and the J gene end by 11 bases; junction bases not matched to a gene: 11. Germline V lookup: CDR1 SGHVS, CDR2 FNYEAQ. The CDR3 consists of 14 residues. The CDR3 reads CASSLKGAGGPAFF. For the CDR3, the DNA is TGTGCCAGCAGCTTAAAGGGGGCCGGTGGGCCGGCTTTCTTT.

This chain links TRBV11-1 with TRBJ2-3; TRBD1 matches at 8 bases. The CDR3 covers 15 residues. The germline V gene encodes CDR1 SGHAT and CDR2 FQDESV (reference sequence). Trimming at V came to 2 bases and at J to 4 bases, leaving 5 bases not matched to a gene. The CDR3 nucleotides read TGTGCCAGCAGCTTATCTCTGACAGGGGCAGATACGCAGTATTTT. Translating it yields CASSLSLTGADTQYF.

Only a few counts were recorded for this clonotype. The chain carries TRBV2 and TRBJ1-5; D call uncertain. V lost 4 bases and J lost 0, with 7 bases in between. Germline CDR1 and CDR2: SNHLY and FYNNEI. The CDR3 consists of 14 residues. The CDR3: CASSGSNSNQPQHF. CDR3 nucleotide sequence: TGTGCCAGCAGTGGGTCCAATAGCAATCAGCCCCAGCATTTT.

This clonotype has just a few counts. CDR3 region: CATSDFTLEQFF. CDR3 coding DNA: TGTGCCACCAGTGATTTTACTCTTGAGCAGTTCTTC. The chain is built from TRBV24-1 and TRBJ2-1; D gene uncertain. There are 12 residues in the CDR3. Germline V CDR1 and CDR2: KGHDR, SFDVKD. The ends were cut back, 1 base at V and 9 bases at J, with 6 bases in the middle.

The chain joins TRBV19 to TRBJ2-3; D is undetermined. The V gene's germline CDR1 is LNHDA and CDR2 SQIVND (reference sequence). The CDR3 totals 14 residues. V lost 1 base, J lost 0 bases, and 5 bases lay in between. CDR3 sequence reads: CASSIVPSTDTQYF. The CDR3 region has the DNA TGTGCCAGTAGTATAGTTCCGAGCACAGATACGCAGTATTTT.

Remarks on this clonotype: One end of the junction does not line up with germline, which may come from a read error. The chain has TRBV27 and TRBJ2-1; 10 bases are a match to TRBD2. CDR1 and CDR2 (germline): MNHEY, SMNVEV (reference sequence). The CDR3 is made up of 16 amino acids. CDR3 coding DNA: TGTGCCAGCAGCCTGGCCCCTAGCGGGAGTCTCAACGAGCGGTTCTTC. It codes for CASSLAPSGSLNERFF.

This chain uses TRBV24-1 with TRBJ2-7; the D gene is possibly TRBD2 (5 bases). CDR3 length: 17 amino acids. V was clipped by 4 bases and J by 3 bases, with 21 bases between them. Germline V gene lookup returns CDR1 KGHDR and CDR2 SFDVKD. CDR3: CATSDSAGPGWGYEQYF. The CDR3 bases are TGTGCCACCAGTGACTCGGCCGGCCCGGGGTGGGGCTACGAGCAGTACTTC.